The 5 T cell receptor beta chains below were found in one sample sequenced in a study of shared clonotypes between healthy human individuals. Sequenced by immunoSEQ multiplex PCR; TCRdb stores in-frame clones only, minus some. This table has some 490,000 clones, approximately 80% appearing once. Sequenced sample: PBMCs. The source of these receptors is a woman between 40 and 50 years old in good health. Some clones in this sample may be carry-over from other donors' samples.

This sequence joins TRBV5-1 and TRBJ2-5; D possibly corresponds to TRBD2 (6 bases). V gave up 3 bases and J gave up 2 bases, with 14 bases separating them. Germline V lookup: CDR1 SGHRS, CDR2 YFSETQ. This CDR3 is 15 amino acids long. DNA of the CDR3: TGCGCCAGCAGCTCCACGCGCGCGGGACAAGAGACCCAGTACTTC. It translates to CASSSTRAGQETQYF.

This clone occurred once. The chain joins TRBV6-1 to TRBJ2-2, with TRBD2 identical over 8 bases. The CDR3 consists of 15 residues. V dropped 6 bases and J dropped 6; count of bases not matched to a gene: 9. The V gene's germline CDR1 is MNHNS and CDR2 SASEGT. CDR3 nucleotides: TGTGCCAGCAGCTTTCAAGCGGGAGTGGCCGGGGAGCTGTTTTTT. This sequence encodes CASSFQAGVAGELFF.

The CDR3 here is CASSTTDRGPFGGYTF. CDR3 bases: TGTGCCAGTAGTACGACCGACAGGGGGCCCTTCGGGGGCTACACCTTC. The chain combines TRBV19 with TRBJ1-2; TRBD1 matches 10 bases. After removal of 4 bases from V and 8 bases from J, the junction contained 13 bases not matched to a gene. The CDR3 spans 16 residues. Per the germline V gene, CDR1 is LNHDA and CDR2 is SQIVND (reference sequence).

This clone has just a few counts. V is TRBV28 and J is TRBJ1-1; D uncertain. Trimming removed 7 bases from V and 1 base from J, with 19 bases in between. This CDR3 comprises 16 residues. From germline, CDR1 is MDHEN and CDR2 SYDVKM. The CDR3 is CASTSGSGVPNTEAFF. CDR3 nucleotide sequence: TGTGCCAGCACCTCCGGTTCCGGGGTCCCGAACACTGAAGCTTTCTTT. Complete variable domain (other parts from reference TRBV28 and TRBJ1-1): DVKVTQSSRYLVKRTGEKVFLECVQDMDHENMFWYRQDPGLGLRLIYFSYDVKMKEKGDIPEGYSVSREKKERFSLILESASTNQTSMYLCASTSGSGVPNTEAFFGQGTRLTVV.

The rearrangement uses TRBV13 and TRBJ2-7; 9 bases fit TRBD1. J was trimmed by 7 bases and V by 5 bases; bases with no gene match: 9. CDR3 length: 14 amino acids. The V gene's germline CDR1 is PRHDT and CDR2 FYEKMQ (reference sequence). The CDR3 reads CASSSRDRAGEQYF. The CDR3 bases are TGTGCCAGCAGCAGCCGGGACAGGGCGGGGGAGCAGTACTTC. The variable domain in full, completed from reference TRBV13 and TRBJ2-7, reads AAGVIQSPRHLIKEKRETATLKCYPIPRHDTVYWYQQGPGQDPQFLISFYEKMQSDKGSIPDRFSAQQFSDYHSELNMSSLELGDSALYFCASSSRDRAGEQYFGPGTRLTVT.